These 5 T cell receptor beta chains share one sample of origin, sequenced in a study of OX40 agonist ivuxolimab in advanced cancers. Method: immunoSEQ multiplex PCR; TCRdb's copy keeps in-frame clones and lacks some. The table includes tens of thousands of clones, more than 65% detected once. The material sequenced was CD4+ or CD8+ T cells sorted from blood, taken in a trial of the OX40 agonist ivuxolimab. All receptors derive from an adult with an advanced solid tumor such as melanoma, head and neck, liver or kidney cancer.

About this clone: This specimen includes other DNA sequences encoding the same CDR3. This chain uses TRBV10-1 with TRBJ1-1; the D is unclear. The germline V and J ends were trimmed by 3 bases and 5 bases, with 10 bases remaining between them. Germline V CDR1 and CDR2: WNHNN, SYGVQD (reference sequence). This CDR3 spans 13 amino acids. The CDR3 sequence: CASSDEKNTEAFF. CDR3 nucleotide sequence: TGCGCCAGCAGTGACGAGAAGAATACTGAAGCTTTCTTT.

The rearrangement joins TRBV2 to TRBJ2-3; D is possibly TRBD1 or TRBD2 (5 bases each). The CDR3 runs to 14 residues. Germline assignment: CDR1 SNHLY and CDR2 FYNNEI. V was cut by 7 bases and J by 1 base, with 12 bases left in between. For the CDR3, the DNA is TGTGCCAGCACTGGTCTGGGGGGCACAGATACGCAGTATTTT. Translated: CASTGLGGTDTQYF.

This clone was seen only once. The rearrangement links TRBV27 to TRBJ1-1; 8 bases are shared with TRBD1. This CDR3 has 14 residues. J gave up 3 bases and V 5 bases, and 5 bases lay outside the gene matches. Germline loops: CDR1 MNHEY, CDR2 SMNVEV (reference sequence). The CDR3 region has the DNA TGTGCCAGCAGTCCCCAGGGGGCGTACACTGAAGCTTTCTTT. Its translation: CASSPQGAYTEAFF.

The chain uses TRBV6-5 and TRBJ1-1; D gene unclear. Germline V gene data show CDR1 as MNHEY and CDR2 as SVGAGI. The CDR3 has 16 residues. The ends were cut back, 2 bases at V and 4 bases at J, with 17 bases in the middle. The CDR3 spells CASSYKTGSLGTEAFF. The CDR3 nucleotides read TGTGCCAGCAGTTACAAGACGGGGTCTTTAGGCACTGAAGCTTTCTTT.

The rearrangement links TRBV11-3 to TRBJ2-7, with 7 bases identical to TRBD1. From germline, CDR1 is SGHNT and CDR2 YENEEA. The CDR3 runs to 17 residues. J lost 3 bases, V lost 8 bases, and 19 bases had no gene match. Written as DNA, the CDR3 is TGTGCCAGCCGTCGTGGGGGCAGGGGGTCCTACGGCTACGAGCAGTACTTC. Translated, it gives CASRRGGRGSYGYEQYF. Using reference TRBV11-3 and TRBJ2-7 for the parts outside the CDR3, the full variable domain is EAGVVQSPRYKIIEKKQPVAFWCNPISGHNTLYWYLQNLGQGPELLIRYENEEAVDDSQLPKDRFSAERLKGVDSTLKIQPAELGDSAVYLCASRRGGRGSYGYEQYFGPGTRLTVT.